These T cell receptor beta chains were read from a single sample in a study of T cells in localized non-small cell lung cancer. Here immunoSEQ multiplex PCR was the method, and the copy in TCRdb shows in-frame clones only, minus some. Of around 1,800 clones in the sample, about 22% were seen once. The input for sequencing was normal lung tissue next to the tumor, taken before any cancer treatment. The receptors stem from a male donor older than 55 with stage II lung adenocarcinoma. The CDR3 runs from the conserved cysteine through the conserved F or W. A D gene is named only where the DNA matches it firmly. Size is omitted from some rows. Given values are once, few, many or a class for expanded clones.

J	D	size	V	CDR3	DNA
TRBJ1-1	-	-	TRBV11-3	CASSLDRGRAEAFF	TGTGCCAGCAGCTTGGATAGGGGTCGTGCTGAAGCTTTCTTT
TRBJ2-1	-	-	TRBV7-5	CASSLDTGNYNEQFF	TGTGCCAGCAGCCTTGACACGGGAAACTACAATGAGCAGTTCTTC
TRBJ2-7	-	medium-sized	TRBV9	CASSQGLVAYEQYF	TGTGCCAGCAGCCAGGGTTTGGTGGCCTACGAGCAGTACTTC
TRBJ1-1	TRBD1	-	TRBV18	CASSPDRGTEAFF	TGTGCCAGCTCACCGGACAGGGGCACTGAAGCTTTCTTT
TRBJ1-3	-	medium-sized	TRBV9	CASSVGGRASGNTIYF	TGTGCCAGCAGCGTAGGTGGTCGGGCCTCTGGAAACACCATATATTTT
TRBJ2-1	TRBD2	few	TRBV5-1	CASSPEGSGSNEQFF	TGCGCCAGCAGCCCCGAAGGTAGCGGGAGCAATGAGCAGTTCTTC
TRBJ2-1	-	once	TRBV14	CASSQARGRAGEQFF	TGTGCCAGCAGCCAAGCCCGGGGGCGGGCTGGGGAGCAGTTCTTC
TRBJ2-4	-	-	TRBV28	CASSRRSGAKNIQYF	TGTGCCAGCAGTCGTCGCTCGGGGGCCAAAAACATTCAGTACTTC
TRBJ2-7	-	large	TRBV4-1	CASSQGPASYEQYF	TGCGCCAGCAGCCAAGGGCCAGCCTCCTACGAGCAGTACTTC
TRBJ2-1	-	-	TRBV14	CASSQDSWYNEQFF	TGTGCCAGCAGCCAAGACTCTTGGTACAATGAGCAGTTCTTC
TRBJ1-3	TRBD1	-	TRBV9	CASSAGTAGNTIYF	TGTGCCAGCAGCGCAGGGACAGCTGGAAACACCATATATTTT
TRBJ2-7	-	few	TRBV6-8	CASSYEGRYGTYEQYF	TGTGCCAGCAGTTACGAAGGGAGGTATGGCACCTACGAGCAGTACTTC
TRBJ1-1	-	-	TRBV28	CASVDNRDGTEAFF	TGTGCCAGCGTCGACAACAGGGATGGAACTGAAGCTTTCTTT
TRBJ1-3	-	-	TRBV28	CASSLSNTGNTIYF	TGTGCCAGCAGTTTGAGCAACACTGGAAACACCATATATTTT
TRBJ2-7	-	-	TRBV11-3	CASSLGPYPYEQYF	TGTGCCAGCAGCTTGGGACCTTACCCCTACGAGCAGTACTTC
TRBJ2-7	-	few	TRBV14	CASSQQGLGYEQYF	TGTGCCAGCAGCCAACAGGGGCTAGGCTACGAGCAGTACTTC
TRBJ2-7	-	few	TRBV9	CASSFLQTVGEQYF	TGTGCCAGCAGTTTCCTACAGACCGTCGGCGAGCAGTACTTC
TRBJ1-2	-	medium-sized	TRBV28	CASSRRLYGYTF	TGTGCCAGCAGTCGGCGTCTCTATGGCTACACCTTC
TRBJ2-1	-	-	TRBV10-2	CASSEGGGRNNEQFF	TGCGCCAGCAGTGAGGGCGGCGGAAGGAACAATGAGCAGTTCTTC
TRBJ1-3	-	-	TRBV11-3	CASRNITHPSSGNTIYF	TGTGCCAGCAGGAATATTACACACCCGAGCTCTGGAAACACCATATATTTT
TRBJ1-5	TRBD1	few	TRBV9	CASSADRGTQPQHF	TGTGCCAGCAGCGCTGACAGGGGCACTCAGCCCCAGCATTTT
TRBJ2-1	TRBD1	few	TRBV6-8	CASSSDRGLSRGIF	TGTGCCAGCAGTTCGGACAGGGGGCTGTCGAGAGGGATCTTC
TRBJ2-5	-	-	TRBV7-5	CASSDAGKYQETQYF	TGTGCCAGCAGCGATGCGGGGAAGTACCAAGAGACCCAGTACTTC
TRBJ2-1	-	-	TRBV1	CTSPQTPLLDYNEQFF	TGCACCAGCCCACAGACCCCCCTCCTCGACTACAATGAGCAGTTCTTC
TRBJ2-7	TRBD1	-	TRBV6-8	CASKAAGTGPTREQYF	TGTGCCAGCAAGGCTGCTGGGACAGGGCCGACCCGCGAGCAGTACTTC
TRBJ2-2	-	few	TRBV2	CASSPQGFGELFF	TGTGCCAGCAGTCCACAGGGTTTCGGGGAGCTGTTTTTT
TRBJ1-3	-	-	TRBV11-3	CASSLGRPSSGNTIYF	TGTGCCAGCAGCTTAGGGCGGCCGAGCTCTGGAAACACCATATATTTT
TRBJ1-5	-	medium-sized	TRBV6-8	CASSDVGLNQPQHF	TGTGCCAGCAGCGACGTAGGCTTAAATCAGCCCCAGCATTTT
TRBJ2-3	-	medium-sized	TRBV6-8	CASSYMRADTQYF	TGTGCCAGCAGTTACATGAGAGCAGATACGCAGTATTTT
TRBJ2-7	TRBD2	-	TRBV28	CASSRPSGYFGEQYF	TGTGCCAGCAGCCGACCTAGCGGCTATTTCGGCGAGCAGTACTTC
TRBJ1-5	TRBD1	-	TRBV14	CASSSKIGKGTGVYSNQPQHF	TGTGCCAGCAGCTCTAAGATCGGTAAGGGGACAGGCGTTTATAGCAATCAGCCCCAGCATTTT
TRBJ1-2	-	-	TRBV19	CASLKGGRVYGYTF	TGTGCCAGCCTAAAGGGAGGGAGGGTCTATGGCTACACCTTC
TRBJ2-7	TRBD1	-	TRBV2	CASRDRGPEQYF	TGTGCCAGCCGGGACAGGGGTCCCGAGCAGTACTTC
TRBJ2-2	-	few	TRBV19	CASSGGLGTGELFF	TGTGCCAGTAGCGGCGGCCTGGGCACCGGGGAGCTGTTTTTT
TRBJ2-2	TRBD2	-	TRBV19	CASSGGLAGGIKNTGELFF	TGTGCCAGTAGTGGAGGCCTAGCGGGAGGGATTAAGAACACCGGGGAGCTGTTTTTT
TRBJ2-1	TRBD2	-	TRBV11-3	CASSLIGSAGGHNEQFF	TGTGCCAGCAGCTTGATAGGCTCGGCGGGAGGGCACAATGAGCAGTTCTTC
TRBJ2-7	TRBD2	few	TRBV6-8	CASSPKGTTEQYF	TGTGCCAGCAGCCCAAAGGGGACTACCGAGCAGTACTTC
TRBJ1-3	-	few	TRBV9	CASSGTGPGNTIYF	TGTGCCAGCAGTGGAACAGGGCCTGGAAACACCATATATTTT
TRBJ2-7	TRBD1	medium-sized	TRBV6-1	CASSEGGGGQGAGEQYF	TGTGCCAGCAGTGAAGGAGGAGGAGGACAGGGGGCGGGCGAGCAGTACTTC
TRBJ2-7	-	-	TRBV18	CASSPPYAQTSGEQYF	TGTGCCAGCTCACCACCGTACGCGCAGACCTCGGGGGAGCAGTACTTC
TRBJ1-5	TRBD1	medium-sized	TRBV6-8	CASRGQVEGRPQHF	TGTGCCAGCAGGGGACAGGTTGAGGGACGGCCCCAGCATTTT
TRBJ1-5	-	medium-sized	TRBV28	CASSLLRGPQHF	TGTGCCAGCAGTTTGCTCCGAGGGCCCCAGCATTTT
TRBJ2-7	-	few	TRBV7-5	CASSFPSGTGNYEQYF	TGTGCCAGCAGCTTTCCCTCCGGGACAGGGAACTACGAGCAGTACTTC
TRBJ2-2	-	-	TRBV18	CASSPRADNANTGELFF	TGTGCCAGCTCACCACGTGCGGATAACGCGAACACCGGGGAGCTGTTTTTT
TRBJ1-1	-	few	TRBV15	CATSSLVGVRRAEAFF	TGTGCCACCAGCAGTTTAGTCGGGGTACGCCGTGCTGAAGCTTTCTTT
TRBJ2-1	TRBD2	-	TRBV11-3	CASTTRLAQTNEQFF	TGTGCCAGCACCACCCGACTAGCCCAGACCAATGAGCAGTTCTTC
TRBJ2-5	TRBD2	few	TRBV11-3	CASSFRGRAGETQYF	TGTGCCAGCAGCTTTCGCGGGAGGGCCGGGGAGACCCAGTACTTC
TRBJ1-3	-	once	TRBV19	CASKLTVSGNTIYF	TGTGCCAGCAAATTAACAGTCTCTGGAAACACCATATATTTT
TRBJ2-2	TRBD2	medium-sized	TRBV6-8	CASKPSGRNTGELFF	TGTGCCAGCAAACCTAGCGGGAGGAACACCGGGGAGCTGTTTTTT
TRBJ2-1	TRBD2	few	TRBV6-8	CAMRGLAGDGEQFF	TGTGCCATGAGGGGACTAGCGGGAGACGGTGAGCAGTTCTTC
TRBJ2-3	-	-	TRBV27	CASSLLSTDTQYF	TGTGCCAGCAGTTTATTGTCCACAGATACGCAGTATTTT
TRBJ2-7	-	few	TRBV19	CASSVQGKWYEQYF	TGTGCCAGTAGTGTACAGGGTAAGTGGTACGAGCAGTACTTC
TRBJ1-5	-	large	TRBV6-8	CASSLKGESNQPQHF	TGTGCCAGCAGTTTGAAAGGTGAGAGCAATCAGCCCCAGCATTTT
TRBJ1-3	-	-	TRBV28	CASSLGASGNTIYF	TGTGCCAGCAGTTTAGGGGCCTCTGGAAACACCATATATTTT
TRBJ1-5	TRBD1	-	TRBV19	CASSGTGEATPQHF	TGTGCCAGTAGTGGAACAGGGGAGGCAACGCCCCAGCATTTT
TRBJ2-5	TRBD1	few	TRBV6-8	CAISRDRDRRENEYF	TGTGCCATCAGCCGAGACAGGGACCGCCGAGAGAATGAGTACTTC
TRBJ1-4	-	few	TRBV19	CASRGFGGLGEKLFF	TGTGCCAGTAGGGGGTTCGGGGGGCTCGGCGAAAAACTGTTTTTT